The clone carrying this T cell receptor (beta chain) was counted many times. This sample is drawn from a study of T-cell reconstitution after alpha-beta-depleted transplantation in children. During its preparation, the TCRbeta library received unique molecular identifiers. TCRdb reprocessed the PCR reads with MiXCR, giving one entry per CDR3 protein. The sample has approximately 240,000 distinct CDR3 sequences, around 9.7% seen once. Sequencing was performed on PBMCs from the stem cell graft donor, taken from the stem cell graft. This sequence originates from a human donor who donated a stem cell graft to a child with SCID.

The CDR3 sequence is CASSQGQRTDTQYF. Written as DNA, the CDR3 is TGCGCCAGCAGCCAAGGACAGCGCACAGATACGCAGTATTTT. The chain combines TRBV4-1 with TRBJ2-3, with a possible D match to TRBD1 (5 bases). Trimming shortened V by 1 base and J by 1 base, and 6 bases separated the two germline ends. Germline V lookup: CDR1 MGHRA, CDR2 YSYEKL. The CDR3 extends over 14 amino acids.